This passage covers 22 T cell receptor beta chains from one sample sequenced in a study of CD8+CD57+ T cells in acquired aplastic anemia. It was genomic DNA that served as the template for profiling TCR beta VDJ and CDR3. TCRdb independently ran MiXCR on the reads; one entry per CDR3 protein. This table holds roughly 200,000 distinct CDR3 sequences, about 59% found once. The specimen sequenced was sorted CD4+, CD8+, or CD8+CD57+ T cells (not recorded which) from PBMCs. These receptors were taken from a human donor in good health.

The chain combines TRBV2 with TRBJ2-3; 8 nucleotides agree with TRBD1. The germline V gene has CDR1 SNHLY and CDR2 FYNNEI. With V trimmed by 6 bases and J by 0 bases, 2 bases remained unmatched. The CDR3 is made up of 14 amino acids. The CDR3 is CASRDRVSTDTQYF. The CDR3 DNA reads as TGTGCCAGCAGGGACAGGGTGAGCACAGATACGCAGTATTTT.

V gene TRBV2 combines with J gene TRBJ2-3; no clear D. The ends were cut back, 3 bases at V and 5 bases at J, with 6 bases in the middle. Germline CDR1 is SNHLY and CDR2 is FYNNEI. The CDR3 is 12 residues long. CDR3 in DNA: TGTGCCAGCAGTGAGGCAGGAGATACGCAGTATTTT. Translation: CASSEAGDTQYF.

The chain carries TRBV20-1 and TRBJ1-1, with D possibly matching TRBD1 (5 bases). CDR3 size: 13 residues. Trimming cost V 6 bases and J 6 bases, with 17 bases left between them. Per germline, CDR1 DFQATT and CDR2 SNEGSKA (reference sequence). The CDR3 nucleotides are TGCAGTGCCCGAGTAGGGCAGGGATCTGAAGCTTTCTTT. Protein sequence: CSARVGQGSEAFF.

Many counts were recorded for this clonotype. The V call is TRBV12-3 or TRBV12-4, the J call TRBJ2-7; tentatively, D is TRBD2 (6 bases). The CDR3 has 14 residues. The V gene lost 7 bases and the J gene lost 1 base, with 14 bases spanning the gap. CDR3 region: CASNLSGGSYEQYF. In DNA form, the CDR3 reads TGTGCCAGCAACCTTAGCGGCGGATCCTACGAGCAGTACTTC.

This clonotype was seen many times. The chain joins TRBV20-1 to TRBJ2-3; 8 nucleotides match TRBD1. Looked up from germline, CDR1 is DFQATT and CDR2 is SNEGSKA (reference sequence). The junction had 8 bases not matched to a gene; V was cut back by 4 bases and J by 2 bases. CDR3 length equals 15 residues. This CDR3 is CSAKIDRGYTDTQYF. The CDR3 DNA follows: TGCAGTGCTAAAATTGACAGGGGTTACACAGATACGCAGTATTTT.

As concerns this clonotype: It is likely a read error, because the conserved phenylalanine at the end of the CDR3 is missing. The limits of the CDR3 on the DNA are not certain, so only TCRdb's listed CDR3 is given. The chain combines TRBV10-3 with TRBJ1-4. CDR1 and CDR2 (germline): ENHRY, SYGVKD. Inclusive of both ends, the CDR3 amounts to 11 amino acids. CDR3 in amino acids: CAISEGEGSVL.

The chain combines TRBV10-3 with TRBJ1-6; 9 nucleotides match TRBD1. Trimming removed 10 bases from V and 10 bases from J; junction bases left unmatched: 20. This CDR3 spans 17 amino acids. CDR1 is ENHRY, CDR2 SYGVKD, per germline. DNA of the CDR3: TGTGCCACCAAAACGGGACAGGGATCTTTCAGAAACTCACCCCTCCACTTT. It is translated as CATKTGQGSFRNSPLHF.

There are many counts of this clonotype. The chain employs TRBV7-6 and TRBJ2-7; possibly TRBD1 or TRBD2 for D (6 bases each). The V gene's germline CDR1 is SGHVS and CDR2 FNYEAQ. The CDR3 totals 15 residues. Trimming took 5 bases from V and 0 from J, leaving 14 bases between them. The CDR3 nucleotides read TGTGCCAGCAGCGTAACAAGGGGGGCCTCCTACGAGCAGTACTTC. It encodes CASSVTRGASYEQYF.

The V call is TRBV9, the J call TRBJ2-1; 11 bases agree with TRBD2. The CDR3 sequence is 15 residues long. V shed 0 bases and J 8 bases; nucleotides not matched to a gene: 4. In germline, CDR1 is SGDLS, CDR2 YYNGEE. CDR3 protein: CASSVEGSGGDEQFF. The CDR3 coding sequence is TGTGCCAGCAGCGTAGAGGGTAGCGGGGGGGATGAGCAGTTCTTC.

V usage is TRBV6-6 and J usage is TRBJ2-5; D not certain. The germline V gene has CDR1 MNHNY and CDR2 SVGAGI (reference sequence). This CDR3 contains 12 residues. Trimming pared 6 bases from V and 3 bases from J, leaving 8 bases between. The CDR3 DNA reads TGTGCCAGCAGACGGACGGAAGAGACCCAGTACTTC. Protein product: CASRRTEETQYF.

The chain joins TRBV30 to TRBJ1-5; D is uncertain. The germline V and J ends were trimmed by 3 bases and 10 bases, with 13 bases remaining between them. The CDR3 totals 12 residues. Germline lookup yields CDR1 GTSNPN and CDR2 SVGIG (reference sequence). CDR3 amino acids: CAWSNNDSPQHF. In DNA form, the CDR3 reads TGTGCCTGGAGCAACAACGACTCACCCCAGCATTTT.

The gene calls are TRBV11-2 and TRBJ1-5; 8 nucleotides match TRBD1. Germline V gives CDR1 SGHAT, CDR2 FQNNGV. V lost 5 bases to trimming and J lost 4 bases; unmatched junction nucleotides: 1. CDR3 length: 13 amino acids. In nucleotides, the CDR3 is TGTGCCAGCAGCACAGGGGGAAATCAGCCCCAGCATTTT. Its protein product is CASSTGGNQPQHF.

This chain links TRBV7-2 with TRBJ2-1; no definite D call. This CDR3 contains 12 residues. The V end was cut by 1 base, the J end by 8 bases, with 6 bases between. Germline V CDR1 and CDR2: SGHTA, FQGNSA. DNA of the CDR3: TGTGCCAGCAGCTTAGGTCTCTATGAGCAGTTCTTC. Translating gives CASSLGLYEQFF. The whole variable domain, filled in from reference TRBV7-2 and TRBJ2-1, reads GAGVSQSPSNKVTEKGKDVELRCDPISGHTALYWYRQSLGQGLEFLIYFQGNSAPDKSGLPSDRFSAERTGGSVSTLTIQRTQQEDSAVYLCASSLGLYEQFFGPGTRLTVL.

This clonotype was recorded many times. The J gene is TRBJ1-4, the V gene TRBV12-3 or TRBV12-4; no definite D call. V lost 10 bases and J 8 bases, leaving 11 bases between the germline ends. The CDR3 spans 11 residues. The CDR3 is CATADGEKLFF. The CDR3 DNA reads TGTGCCACCGCAGATGGGGAAAAACTGTTTTTT.

The rearrangement links TRBV14 to TRBJ1-4, with D possibly being TRBD1 (6 bases). The germline V gene encodes CDR1 SGHDN and CDR2 FVKESK. CDR3 length equals 15 residues. Between the trimmed V and J ends, which lost 2 bases and 8 bases, there was a span of 15 bases. The CDR3 loop is CASSQNGGRGEKLFF. Written as DNA, the CDR3 is TGTGCCAGCAGCCAAAACGGGGGGCGAGGAGAAAAACTGTTTTTT.

In its sample, this clonotype was seen many times. The gene calls are TRBV9 and TRBJ2-2, with D maybe TRBD2 (5 bases). The V end was cut by 6 bases, the J end by 3 bases, with 12 bases between. CDR1 is SGDLS, CDR2 YYNGEE, per germline. This CDR3 is 14 amino acids long. The CDR3 loop is CASTLYGDTGELFF. The CDR3 region has the DNA TGTGCCAGCACACTCTACGGGGACACCGGGGAGCTGTTTTTT. Full variable domain (missing parts from reference TRBV9 and TRBJ2-2): DSGVTQTPKHLITATGQRVTLRCSPRSGDLSVYWYQQSLDQGLQFLIQYYNGEERAKGNILERFSAQQFPDLHSELNLSSLELGDSALYFCASTLYGDTGELFFGEGSRLTVL.

V usage is TRBV7-8 and J usage is TRBJ1-2; D is uncertain. Germline V gene lookup returns CDR1 SGHVS and CDR2 FQNEAQ. CDR3 size: 12 residues. V was shortened by 5 bases and J by 7 bases, with 11 bases between the two germline ends. CDR3: CASSEDYLGYTF. In nucleotides, the CDR3 is TGTGCCAGCAGCGAGGACTACCTTGGCTACACCTTC. Supplemented by reference TRBV7-8 and TRBJ1-2, the full variable domain reads GAGVSQSPRYKVAKRGQDVALRCDPISGHVSLFWYQQALGQGPEFLTYFQNEAQLDKSGLPSDRFFAERPEGSVSTLKIQRTQQEDSAVYLCASSEDYLGYTFGSGTRLTVV.

J is TRBJ1-6 and V is TRBV20-1; D gene unclear. V was trimmed by 3 bases and J by 5 bases, leaving 5 bases between them. CDR1 is DFQATT, CDR2 SNEGSKA, per germline (reference sequence). This CDR3 region has 12 residues. The CDR3 spells CSASSNNSPLHF. Written as DNA, the CDR3 is TGCAGTGCTAGTAGCAATAATTCACCCCTCCACTTT.

This clonotype was seen repeatedly, ten times or more. The CDR3 DNA reads TGTGCCAGTAGTACGTTGGCGGGGGTGGATACGCAGTATTTT. It translates to CASSTLAGVDTQYF. The genes are TRBV19 and TRBJ2-3; TRBD2 agrees at 7 bases. There are 14 residues in the CDR3. J lost 6 bases, V lost 4 bases, and 7 bases had no gene match. Germline V gives CDR1 LNHDA, CDR2 SQIVND (reference sequence).

V and J are TRBV7-2 and TRBJ2-3; 10 bases line up with TRBD1. Germline V gives CDR1 SGHTA, CDR2 FQGNSA. The CDR3 covers 16 residues. Unmatched junction bases numbered 5, after V lost 5 bases and J lost 0 bases. The CDR3: CASSPPGQGSTDTQYF. CDR3 sequence (DNA): TGTGCCAGCAGCCCGCCGGGACAGGGGAGCACAGATACGCAGTATTTT.

A word on this clonotype: This clone may be a read error of a much larger clone one base away. The V and J genes are TRBV3-1 and TRBJ2-7; D unclear. CDR3 length: 14 amino acids. The V gene's germline CDR1 is LGHDT and CDR2 YNNKEL (reference sequence). V was cut by 1 base and J by 7 bases, with 14 bases left in between. CDR3 in DNA: TGTGCCAGCAGCCAAGGTGGTAGTAGAGAAGAGCAGTACTTC. Encoded protein: CASSQGGSREEQYF.

This clonotype was seen repeatedly, ten times or more. The chain links TRBV10-3 to TRBJ1-1, with 7 bases identical to TRBD1. Per germline, CDR1 ENHRY and CDR2 SYGVKD. CDR3 size: 13 residues. The ends lost 11 bases at V and 4 bases at J; junction bases unmatched: 10. CDR3 sequence reads: CAVGQVEGTEAFF. The CDR3 DNA follows: TGTGCCGTCGGACAGGTTGAGGGCACTGAAGCTTTCTTT.